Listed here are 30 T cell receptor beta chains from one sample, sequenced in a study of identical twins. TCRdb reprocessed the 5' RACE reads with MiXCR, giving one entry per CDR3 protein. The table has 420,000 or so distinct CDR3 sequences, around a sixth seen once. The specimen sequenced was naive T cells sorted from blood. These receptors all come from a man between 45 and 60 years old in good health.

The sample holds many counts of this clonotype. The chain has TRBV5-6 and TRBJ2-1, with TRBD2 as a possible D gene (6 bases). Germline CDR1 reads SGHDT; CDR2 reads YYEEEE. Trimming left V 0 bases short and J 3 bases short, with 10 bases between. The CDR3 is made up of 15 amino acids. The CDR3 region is CASSLVPGDYNEQFF. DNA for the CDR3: TGTGCCAGCAGCTTGGTTCCGGGGGACTACAATGAGCAGTTCTTC.

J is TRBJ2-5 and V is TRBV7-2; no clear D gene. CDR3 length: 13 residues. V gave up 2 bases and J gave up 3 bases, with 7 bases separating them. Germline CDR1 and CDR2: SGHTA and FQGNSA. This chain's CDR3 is CASSLNQEETQYF. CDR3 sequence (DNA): TGTGCCAGCAGCTTAAACCAGGAAGAGACCCAGTACTTC.

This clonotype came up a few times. The CDR3 loop is CASSRGDGPYTEAFF. The CDR3 DNA reads TGTGCCAGCAGCCGCGGCGACGGGCCCTACACTGAAGCTTTCTTT. The rearrangement links TRBV7-9 to TRBJ1-1; D uncertain. Trimming removed 5 bases at V and 3 bases at J, with 16 bases between. Germline V lookup: CDR1 SEHNR, CDR2 FQNEAQ (reference sequence). CDR3 size: 15 residues.

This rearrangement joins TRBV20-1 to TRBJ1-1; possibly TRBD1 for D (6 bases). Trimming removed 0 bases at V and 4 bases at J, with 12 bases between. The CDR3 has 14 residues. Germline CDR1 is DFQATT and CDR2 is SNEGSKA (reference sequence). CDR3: CSARDPGVGTEAFF. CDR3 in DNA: TGCAGTGCTAGAGACCCAGGGGTGGGCACTGAAGCTTTCTTT.

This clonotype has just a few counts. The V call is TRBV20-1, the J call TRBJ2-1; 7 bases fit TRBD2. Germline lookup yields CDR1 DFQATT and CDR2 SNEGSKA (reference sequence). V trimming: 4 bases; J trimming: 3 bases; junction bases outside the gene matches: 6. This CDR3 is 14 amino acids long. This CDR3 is CSATAWEGYNEQFF. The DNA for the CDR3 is TGCAGTGCTACCGCCTGGGAGGGCTACAATGAGCAGTTCTTC.

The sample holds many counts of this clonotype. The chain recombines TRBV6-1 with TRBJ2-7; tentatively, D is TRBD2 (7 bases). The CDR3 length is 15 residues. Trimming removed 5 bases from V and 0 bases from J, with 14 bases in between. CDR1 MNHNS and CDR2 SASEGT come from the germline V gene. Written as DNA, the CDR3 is TGTGCCAGCAGTCCCACGGGGGGCCTCTCCTACGAGCAGTACTTC. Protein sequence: CASSPTGGLSYEQYF.

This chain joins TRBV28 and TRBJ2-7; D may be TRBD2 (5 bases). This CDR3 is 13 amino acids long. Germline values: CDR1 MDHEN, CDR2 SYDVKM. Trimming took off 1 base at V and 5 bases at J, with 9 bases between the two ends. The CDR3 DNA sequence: TGTGCCAGCAGTTTATCGGGGAGCCACGAGCAGTACTTC. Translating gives CASSLSGSHEQYF.

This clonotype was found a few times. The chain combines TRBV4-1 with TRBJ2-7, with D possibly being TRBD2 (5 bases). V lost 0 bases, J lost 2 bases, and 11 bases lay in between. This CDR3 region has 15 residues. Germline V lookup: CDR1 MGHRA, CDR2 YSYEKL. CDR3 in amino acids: CASSQDWQRTYEQYF. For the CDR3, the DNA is TGCGCCAGCAGCCAAGATTGGCAGCGGACCTACGAGCAGTACTTC.

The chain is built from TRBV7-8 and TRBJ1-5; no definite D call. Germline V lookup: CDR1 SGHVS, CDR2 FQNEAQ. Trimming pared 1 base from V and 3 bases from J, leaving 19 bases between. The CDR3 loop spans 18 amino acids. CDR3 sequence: CASSLGGAGNSLNQPQHF. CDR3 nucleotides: TGTGCCAGCAGCTTAGGGGGTGCAGGCAACTCCCTCAATCAGCCCCAGCATTTT.

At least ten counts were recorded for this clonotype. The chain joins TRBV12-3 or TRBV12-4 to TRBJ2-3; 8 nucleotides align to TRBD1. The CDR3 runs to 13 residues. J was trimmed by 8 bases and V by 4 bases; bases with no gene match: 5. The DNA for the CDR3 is TGTGCCAGCAGTTCCTTACAGGGGGGTACGCAGTATTTT. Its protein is CASSSLQGGTQYF.

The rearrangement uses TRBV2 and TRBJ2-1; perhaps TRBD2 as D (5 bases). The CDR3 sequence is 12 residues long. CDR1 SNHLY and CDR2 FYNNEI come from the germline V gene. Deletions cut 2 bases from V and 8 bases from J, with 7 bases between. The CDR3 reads CASSESGDEQFF. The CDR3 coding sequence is TGTGCCAGCAGTGAATCCGGGGATGAGCAGTTCTTC.

CDR3 protein: CASSFGDRPGNTIYF. The CDR3 DNA reads as TGTGCCAGCAGCTTCGGGGACCGGCCTGGAAACACCATATATTTT. The chain employs TRBV7-2 and TRBJ1-3; D possibly corresponds to TRBD1 (5 bases). Germline V lookup: CDR1 SGHTA, CDR2 FQGNSA. This CDR3 is 15 amino acids long. V was cut by 3 bases and J by 2 bases, with 11 bases left in between.

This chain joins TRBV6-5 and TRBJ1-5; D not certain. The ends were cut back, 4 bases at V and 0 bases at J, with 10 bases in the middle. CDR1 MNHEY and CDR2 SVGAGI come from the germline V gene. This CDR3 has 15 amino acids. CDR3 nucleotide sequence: TGTGCCAGCAGTTTGGACCTACGTAGCAATCAGCCCCAGCATTTT. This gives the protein CASSLDLRSNQPQHF.

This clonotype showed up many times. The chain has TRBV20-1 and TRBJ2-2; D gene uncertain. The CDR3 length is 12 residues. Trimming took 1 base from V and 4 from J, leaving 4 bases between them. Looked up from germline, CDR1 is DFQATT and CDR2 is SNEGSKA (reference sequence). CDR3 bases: TGCAGTGCTAGAGGGCGCACCGGGGAGCTGTTTTTT. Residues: CSARGRTGELFF.

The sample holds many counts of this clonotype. This CDR3 is CATYTQQNTGELFF. The CDR3 coding sequence is TGTGCCACCTACACCCAACAGAACACCGGGGAGCTGTTTTTT. V gene TRBV12-3 or TRBV12-4 combines with J gene TRBJ2-2, with D hard to call. The CDR3 totals 14 residues. Trimming stripped 10 bases from V and 1 base from J, with 13 bases between.

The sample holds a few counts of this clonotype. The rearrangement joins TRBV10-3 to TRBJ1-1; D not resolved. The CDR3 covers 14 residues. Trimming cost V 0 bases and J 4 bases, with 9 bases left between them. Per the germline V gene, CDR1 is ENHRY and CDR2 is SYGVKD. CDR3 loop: CAISESGRTTEAFF. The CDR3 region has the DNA TGTGCCATCAGTGAGTCGGGCAGGACCACTGAAGCTTTCTTT.

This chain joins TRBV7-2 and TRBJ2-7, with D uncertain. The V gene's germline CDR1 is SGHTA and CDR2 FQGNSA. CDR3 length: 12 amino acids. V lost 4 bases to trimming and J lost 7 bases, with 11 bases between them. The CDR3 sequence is CASSSPRREQYF. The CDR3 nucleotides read TGTGCCAGCAGCTCCCCTCGGAGAGAGCAGTACTTC.

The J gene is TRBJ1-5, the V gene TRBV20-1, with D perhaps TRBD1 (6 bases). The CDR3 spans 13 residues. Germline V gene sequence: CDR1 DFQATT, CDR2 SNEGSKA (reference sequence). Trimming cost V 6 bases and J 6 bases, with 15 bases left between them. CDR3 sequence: CSAATGWVQPQHF. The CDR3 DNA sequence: TGCAGTGCCGCTACAGGGTGGGTTCAGCCCCAGCATTTT.

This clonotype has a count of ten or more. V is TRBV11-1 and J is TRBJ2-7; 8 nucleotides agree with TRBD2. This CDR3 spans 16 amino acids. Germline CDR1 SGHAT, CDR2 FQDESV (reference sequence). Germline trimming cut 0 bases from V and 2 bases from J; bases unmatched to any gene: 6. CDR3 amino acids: CASSLAMSGGTYEQYF. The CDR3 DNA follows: TGTGCCAGCAGCTTAGCGATGAGCGGGGGTACCTACGAGCAGTACTTC.

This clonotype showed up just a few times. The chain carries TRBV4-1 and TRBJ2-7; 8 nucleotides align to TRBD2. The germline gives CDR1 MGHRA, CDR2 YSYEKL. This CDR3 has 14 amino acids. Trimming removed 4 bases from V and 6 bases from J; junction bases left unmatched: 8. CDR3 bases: TGCGCCAGCAGCCCACCGGGACTAGAGGTCGAGCAGTACTTC. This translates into CASSPPGLEVEQYF.

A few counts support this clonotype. The CDR3 here is CASSLRTSGQETQYF. In DNA form, the CDR3 reads TGTGCCAGCAGTTTACGGACTAGCGGCCAAGAGACCCAGTACTTC. This chain links TRBV6-2 or TRBV6-3 with TRBJ2-5; 10 bases fit TRBD2. The V gene end was trimmed by 4 bases and the J gene end by 1 base; junction bases not matched to a gene: 3. Germline V gene lookup returns CDR1 MNHEY and CDR2 SVGEGT. This CDR3 comprises 15 residues.

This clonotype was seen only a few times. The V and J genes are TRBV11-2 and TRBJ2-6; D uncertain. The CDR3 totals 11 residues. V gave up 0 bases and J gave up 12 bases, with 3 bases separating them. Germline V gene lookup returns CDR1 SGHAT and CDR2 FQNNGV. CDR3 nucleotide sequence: TGTGCCAGCAGCTTAGAGTCCGTCCTGACTTTC. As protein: CASSLESVLTF.

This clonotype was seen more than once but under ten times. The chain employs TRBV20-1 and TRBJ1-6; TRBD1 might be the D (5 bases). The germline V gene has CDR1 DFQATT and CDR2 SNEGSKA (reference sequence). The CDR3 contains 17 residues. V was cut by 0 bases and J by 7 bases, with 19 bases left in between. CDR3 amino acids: CSARDMAPGRVNSPLHF. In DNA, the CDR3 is TGCAGTGCTAGAGATATGGCGCCAGGGAGGGTAAATTCACCCCTCCACTTT.

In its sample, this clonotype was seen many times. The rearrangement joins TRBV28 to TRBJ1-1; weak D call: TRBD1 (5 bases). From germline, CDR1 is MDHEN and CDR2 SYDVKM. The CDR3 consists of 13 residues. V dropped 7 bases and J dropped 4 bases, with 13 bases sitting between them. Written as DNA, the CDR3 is TGTGCCAGCACGCCAGGGAGGTCCACTGAAGCTTTCTTT. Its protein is CASTPGRSTEAFF. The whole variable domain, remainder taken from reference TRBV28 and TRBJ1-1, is DVKVTQSSRYLVKRTGEKVFLECVQDMDHENMFWYRQDPGLGLRLIYFSYDVKMKEKGDIPEGYSVSREKKERFSLILESASTNQTSMYLCASTPGRSTEAFFGQGTRLTVV.

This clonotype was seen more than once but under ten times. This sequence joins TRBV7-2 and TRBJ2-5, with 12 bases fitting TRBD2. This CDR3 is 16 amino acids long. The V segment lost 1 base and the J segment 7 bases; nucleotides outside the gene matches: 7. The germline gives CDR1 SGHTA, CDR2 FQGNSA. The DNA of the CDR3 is TGTGCCAGCAGCTTAGGCTCTAGCGGGAGGGCCGTGACCCAGTACTTC. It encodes CASSLGSSGRAVTQYF.

CDR3 region: CASNTRSTDTQYF. The CDR3 coding sequence is TGTGCCAGTAACACCAGAAGCACAGATACGCAGTATTTT. The chain couples TRBV12-3 or TRBV12-4 to TRBJ2-3, with D uncertain. V shed 9 bases and J shed 0 bases, with 10 bases lying between them. CDR3 length: 13 amino acids.

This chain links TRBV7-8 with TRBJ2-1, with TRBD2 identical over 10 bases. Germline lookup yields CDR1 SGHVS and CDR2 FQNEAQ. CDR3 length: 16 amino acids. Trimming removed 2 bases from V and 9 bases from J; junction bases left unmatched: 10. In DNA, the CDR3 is TGTGCCAGCAGCTTATTAAGGACTAGCGGTTTTGGTGAGCAGTTCTTC. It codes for CASSLLRTSGFGEQFF.

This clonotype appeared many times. For the CDR3, the DNA is TGCAGTGCAATTCGACTAGCGGGAGTTGAGCAGTTCTTC. This codes for CSAIRLAGVEQFF. This chain connects TRBV20-1 to TRBJ2-1, with 12 bases aligning to TRBD2. Trimming cost V 6 bases and J 9 bases; bases outside gene matches: 6. The V gene's germline CDR1 is DFQATT and CDR2 SNEGSKA (reference sequence). This CDR3 has 13 residues.

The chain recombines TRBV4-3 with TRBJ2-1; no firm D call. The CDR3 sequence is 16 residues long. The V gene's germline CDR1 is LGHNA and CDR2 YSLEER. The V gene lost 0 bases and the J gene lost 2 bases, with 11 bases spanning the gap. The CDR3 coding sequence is TGCGCCAGCAGCCAAGATTCTTCTTTTACCTACAATGAGCAGTTCTTC. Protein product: CASSQDSSFTYNEQFF.

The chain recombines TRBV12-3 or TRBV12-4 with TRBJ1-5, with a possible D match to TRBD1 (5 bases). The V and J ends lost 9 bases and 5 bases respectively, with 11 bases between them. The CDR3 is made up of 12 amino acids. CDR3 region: CASRGRDQPQHF. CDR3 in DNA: TGTGCCAGTCGGGGCCGGGATCAGCCCCAGCATTTT.